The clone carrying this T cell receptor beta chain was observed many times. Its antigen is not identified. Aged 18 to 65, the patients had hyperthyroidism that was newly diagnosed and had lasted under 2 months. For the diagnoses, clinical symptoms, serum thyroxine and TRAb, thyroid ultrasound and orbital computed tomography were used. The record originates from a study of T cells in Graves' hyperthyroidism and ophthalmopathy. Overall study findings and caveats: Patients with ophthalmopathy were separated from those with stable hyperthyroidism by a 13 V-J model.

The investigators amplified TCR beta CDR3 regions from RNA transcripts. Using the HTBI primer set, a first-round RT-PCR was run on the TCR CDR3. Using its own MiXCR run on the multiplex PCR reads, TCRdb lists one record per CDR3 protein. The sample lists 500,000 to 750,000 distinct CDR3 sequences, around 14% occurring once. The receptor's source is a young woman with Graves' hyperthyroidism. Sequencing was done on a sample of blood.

CDR3 protein: CASSSSDGEPYEQYF. CDR3 DNA sequence: TGTGCCAGCAGCTCCTCGGACGGGGAACCCTACGAGCAGTACTTC. The V and J genes are TRBV11-2 and TRBJ2-7, with D possibly being TRBD2 (5 bases). Trimming left V 4 bases short and J 2 bases short, with 15 bases between. This CDR3 is built from 15 residues. The germline CDR1 and CDR2 sequences are SGHAT and FQNNGV.